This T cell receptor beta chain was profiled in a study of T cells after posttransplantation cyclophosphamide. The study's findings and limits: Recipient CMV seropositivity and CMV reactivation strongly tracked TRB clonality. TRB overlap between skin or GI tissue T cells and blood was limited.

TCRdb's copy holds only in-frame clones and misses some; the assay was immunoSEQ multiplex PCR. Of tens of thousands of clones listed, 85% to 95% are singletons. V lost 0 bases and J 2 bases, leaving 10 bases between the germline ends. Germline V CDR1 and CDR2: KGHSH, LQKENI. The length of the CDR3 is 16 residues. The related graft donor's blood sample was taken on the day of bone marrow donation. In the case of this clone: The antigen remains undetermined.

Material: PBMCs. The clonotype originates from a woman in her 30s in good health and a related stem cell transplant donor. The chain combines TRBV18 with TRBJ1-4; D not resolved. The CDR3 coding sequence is TGTGCCAGCTCACCACCGGCGGGCTTGACTAATGAAAAACTGTTTTTT. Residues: CASSPPAGLTNEKLFF.